This T cell receptor (beta chain) is drawn from a study of identical twins. Overall study results and limits: Modeled out-of-frame TCR alpha sharing in monozygotic twins fell below observed levels.

This clonotype came up a few times. Its cognate antigen is unknown. This CDR3 is built from 15 residues. With V trimmed by 5 bases and J by 2 bases, 5 bases remained unmatched. Germline CDR1 SEHNR, CDR2 FQNEAQ (reference sequence). Unique molecular identifiers were present on the cDNA, and a universal primer site came from template switching. Each CDR3 protein is one row after TCRdb ran MiXCR on the 5' RACE reads. The repertoire holds nearly 200,000 distinct CDR3 sequences, with less than 20% as singletons. Separately, the same data were catalogued under a study of T cells expressing NK-cell markers. That source notes: TCR beta repertoires came from sorted CD3+CD56+NKG2C+, CD3+CD56+NKG2C- and CD3+CD56-NKG2C+ T cells.

The gene calls are TRBV7-9 and TRBJ2-3; 9 nucleotides line up with TRBD1. The source material was CD8+ T cells sorted from blood. The clonotype comes from a young woman in good health. This CDR3 reads CASSRQGENTDTQYF. CDR3 nucleotide sequence: TGTGCCAGCAGCCGACAGGGGGAGAACACAGATACGCAGTATTTT.